This T cell receptor beta chain was recovered during a study of post-analysis software for immune sequencing data. At the level of the study: Patients with relapsing-remitting, secondary progressive and progressive-relapsing multiple sclerosis courses were all represented.

Unique-molecular-identifier-tagged TCR beta cDNA libraries were used. Starting from roughly 1 to 10 million T cells, the study yielded a few hundred thousand cDNA molecules. TCRdb analysed the PCR reads with MiXCR anew, one entry per CDR3 protein. The sample holds hundreds of thousands of distinct CDR3 sequences, approximately 57% seen once. The source of this sequence is a girl between 5 and 17 years old with multiple sclerosis. Sequenced sample: blood.

CDR3 sequence reads: CASSPNLAGGPGDTQYF. The CDR3, as DNA: TGTGCCAGCAGCCCCAACCTAGCGGGGGGGCCAGGGGATACGCAGTATTTT. V usage is TRBV3-1 and J usage is TRBJ2-3; 12 bases are a match to TRBD2. Germline CDR1 reads LGHDT; CDR2 reads YNNKEL (reference sequence). With 4 bases clipped from V and 6 bases from J, the junction kept 11 bases outside the gene matches. CDR3 length equals 17 residues.